A single sample is the source of the 26 T cell receptor beta chains below, sequenced in a study of T cells after yellow fever vaccination. TCRdb reprocessed the 5' RACE reads via MiXCR and lists one record per CDR3 protein. Of some 300,000 distinct CDR3 sequences listed, approximately 8% are singletons. This specimen was PBMCs, taken 35 to 50 days after the first yellow fever vaccination. Receptors originate from a man between 18 and 29 years old who received the YFV17D yellow fever vaccine.

The chain employs TRBV6-6 and TRBJ2-2, with a weak D call TRBD2 (5 bases). The CDR3 extends over 13 amino acids. Trimming took 2 bases from V and 6 from J, leaving 7 bases between them. The V gene's germline CDR1 is MNHNY and CDR2 SVGAGI (reference sequence). As DNA, the CDR3 is TGTGCCAGCAGTTACAGGACTCCCGGGGAGCTGTTTTTT. The encoded protein is CASSYRTPGELFF.

The chain has TRBV7-9 and TRBJ2-1; 8 bases are shared with TRBD1. CDR3 length equals 15 residues. V gave up 6 bases and J gave up 8 bases; unmatched junction bases: 12. Germline V lookup: CDR1 SEHNR, CDR2 FQNEAQ (reference sequence). The DNA of the CDR3 is TGTGCCAGCAGTCCAGGGGGCCGCCTGGGGGATGAGCAGTTCTTC. It translates to CASSPGGRLGDEQFF.

This clonotype appeared many times. CDR3 amino acids: CASSFAADTQYF. The CDR3 DNA follows: TGTGCCAGCAGTTTCGCTGCAGATACGCAGTATTTT. The chain couples TRBV12-3 or TRBV12-4 to TRBJ2-3; D is unclear. The CDR3 extends over 12 amino acids. V was pared by 3 bases and J by 4 bases, with 5 bases between.

This clonotype was seen a few times. The chain combines TRBV5-1 with TRBJ2-1, with no clear D. CDR1 and CDR2 from the germline V gene are SGHRS and YFSETQ. Trimming left V 6 bases short and J 5 bases short, with 12 bases between. The CDR3 consists of 13 residues. The CDR3 here is CASTLGSDNEQFF. DNA for the CDR3: TGCGCCAGCACCCTCGGGTCGGACAATGAGCAGTTCTTC.

This clonotype appeared a few times. V usage is TRBV12-3 or TRBV12-4 and J usage is TRBJ1-3; 11 bases line up with TRBD1. V lost 6 bases, J lost 4 bases, and 2 bases stayed unmatched. The CDR3 loop spans 14 amino acids. CDR3 amino acids: CASRGQGVGNTIYF. In DNA form, the CDR3 reads TGTGCCAGCAGGGGACAGGGGGTCGGAAACACCATATATTTT.

A few counts support this clonotype. The chain is built from TRBV5-6 and TRBJ2-1; TRBD2 might be the D (6 bases). The CDR3 length is 14 residues. Trimming removed 1 base from V and 6 bases from J, with 11 bases in between. Germline lookup yields CDR1 SGHDT and CDR2 YYEEEE. CDR3 nucleotide sequence: TGTGCCAGCAGCTTGACGTGGCGGGGCAATGAGCAGTTCTTC. This codes for CASSLTWRGNEQFF.

This clonotype was observed a handful of times. The chain has TRBV12-3 or TRBV12-4 and TRBJ1-6, with TRBD1 matching 9 bases. There are 15 residues in the CDR3. Trimming took 3 bases from V and 6 from J; bases not matched to a gene: 3. In DNA, the CDR3 is TGTGCCAGCAGTTTGGACAGGGGAGCTAATTCACCCCTCCACTTT. Translated: CASSLDRGANSPLHF.

DNA for the CDR3: TGTGCCAGCAGTCTCGGACAGGGTAAACGAAGAGGTGGCTACACCTTC. It is translated as CASSLGQGKRRGGYTF. The rearrangement links TRBV28 to TRBJ1-2, with TRBD1 matching over 8 bases. V dropped 5 bases and J dropped 7; count of bases not matched to a gene: 15. CDR1 is MDHEN and CDR2 is SYDVKM in the germline V gene. This CDR3 region has 16 residues.

The chain employs TRBV18 and TRBJ1-1; no clear D gene. The CDR3 has 12 residues. Germline CDR1 and CDR2: KGHSH and LQKENI. V was trimmed by 10 bases and J by 4 bases, leaving 13 bases between them. For the CDR3, the DNA is TGTGCCACCACGGTCCGGGGCACTGAAGCTTTCTTT. Translation: CATTVRGTEAFF.

The V call is TRBV7-3, the J call TRBJ2-3; D unclear. Trimming shortened V by 4 bases and J by 4 bases, and 9 bases separated the two germline ends. The germline V gene has CDR1 SGHTA and CDR2 FQGTGA. The length of the CDR3 is 13 residues. CDR3 in DNA: TGTGCCAGCAGCTCCCGGCGGCCAGATACGCAGTATTTT. Residues: CASSSRRPDTQYF.

The chain recombines TRBV9 with TRBJ1-2, with no clear D. The CDR3 is 13 amino acids. Germline values: CDR1 SGDLS, CDR2 YYNGEE. V was trimmed by 7 bases and J by 2 bases, leaving 12 bases between them. CDR3 in amino acids: CASAKRENYGYTF. DNA of the CDR3: TGTGCCAGCGCCAAAAGGGAGAACTATGGCTACACCTTC.

This clonotype was counted a few times. The V and J genes are TRBV5-1 and TRBJ1-6, with a tentative D call TRBD1 (5 bases). Germline CDR1 and CDR2: SGHRS and YFSETQ. This CDR3 has 18 residues. V was clipped by 0 bases and J by 0 bases, with 13 bases between them. CDR3 coding DNA: TGCGCCAGCAGCTTGGGAGGGGCCGATCTCTCCTATAATTCACCCCTCCACTTT. Translation gives CASSLGGADLSYNSPLHF.

This clonotype was found a few times. The chain employs TRBV7-6 and TRBJ2-3; D remains unclear. Germline CDR1 SGHVS, CDR2 FNYEAQ. The length of the CDR3 is 13 residues. Trimming pared 5 bases from V and 7 bases from J, leaving 13 bases between. DNA for the CDR3: TGTGCCAGCAGCCTATCCCAAGAAAATACGCAGTATTTT. This codes for CASSLSQENTQYF.

This clonotype appeared a few times. The rearrangement links TRBV4-2 to TRBJ2-1, with D unresolved. The V end was cut by 4 bases, the J end by 4 bases, with 14 bases between. Germline values: CDR1 LGHNA, CDR2 YNFKEQ. The CDR3 loop spans 15 amino acids. The CDR3 sequence is CASSLQGQSYNEQFF. The CDR3 coding sequence is TGTGCCAGCAGCCTCCAAGGGCAGAGTTACAATGAGCAGTTCTTC.

This clonotype was counted only a few times. V gene TRBV29-1 combines with J gene TRBJ1-1; the D is unclear. The CDR3 runs to 15 residues. The V end lost 6 bases, the J end lost 1 base, and 18 bases lay between the germline ends. The germline CDR1 and CDR2 sequences are SQVTM and ANQGSEA. This CDR3 reads CSVTFRLLENTEAFF. The CDR3 nucleotides read TGCAGCGTCACGTTCCGTCTATTGGAGAACACTGAAGCTTTCTTT.

This clonotype was seen a handful of times. The CDR3 DNA follows: TGCAGCACACGCTCCCTGAACACCGGGGAGCTGTTTTTT. Translated, it gives CSTRSLNTGELFF. V usage is TRBV29-1 and J usage is TRBJ2-2; D ambiguous. CDR1 and CDR2 (germline): SQVTM, ANQGSEA. This CDR3 contains 13 residues. The ends were cut back, 8 bases at V and 1 base at J, with 11 bases in the middle.

This clonotype was counted between two and nine times. This rearrangement joins TRBV5-1 to TRBJ2-3; 9 positions agree with TRBD2. Germline loops: CDR1 SGHRS, CDR2 YFSETQ. The CDR3 extends over 15 amino acids. After removal of 1 base from V and 4 bases from J, the junction contained 4 bases not matched to a gene. In DNA, the CDR3 is TGCGCCAGCAGCTTGTCGCGGGGGGGCCCAGATACGCAGTATTTT. Translated: CASSLSRGGPDTQYF.

In this sample, this clonotype turned up many times. The chain combines TRBV7-2 with TRBJ2-3; 7 nucleotides match TRBD2. The V gene's germline CDR1 is SGHTA and CDR2 FQGNSA. This CDR3 has 12 residues. V dropped 4 bases and J dropped 10; count of bases not matched to a gene: 5. The CDR3: CASSSGGGAQYF. CDR3 nucleotide sequence: TGTGCCAGCAGCTCCGGTGGGGGGGCGCAGTATTTT.

This clonotype occurred many times. The rearrangement links TRBV7-9 to TRBJ2-5; D not resolved. This CDR3 spans 13 amino acids. Trimming took off 0 bases at V and 0 bases at J, with 2 bases between the two ends. In germline, CDR1 is SEHNR, CDR2 FQNEAQ (reference sequence). In DNA form, the CDR3 reads TGTGCCAGCAGCTTAGCCCACCAAGAGACCCAGTACTTC. It is translated as CASSLAHQETQYF.

The chain uses TRBV29-1 and TRBJ1-2; D unresolved. This CDR3 is 11 amino acids long. Trimming pared 5 bases from V and 2 bases from J, leaving 6 bases between. Looked up from germline, CDR1 is SQVTM and CDR2 is ANQGSEA. The DNA of the CDR3 is TGCAGCGTTCAGGAGAACTATGGCTACACCTTC. Translating it yields CSVQENYGYTF.

The chain uses TRBV4-1 and TRBJ2-7; D possibly corresponds to TRBD2 (6 bases). The CDR3 spans 16 residues. Germline V CDR1 and CDR2: MGHRA, YSYEKL. Trimming took 1 base from V and 2 from J, leaving 15 bases between them. In DNA, the CDR3 is TGCGCCAGCAGCCAAGGCAGAGGGGACTGGCCCTACGAGCAGTACTTC. Translating it yields CASSQGRGDWPYEQYF.

The chain is built from TRBV5-1 and TRBJ2-1; possibly TRBD2 for D (5 bases). V lost 5 bases and J lost 4, with 13 bases in between. CDR3 length equals 14 residues. Germline V gene lookup returns CDR1 SGHRS and CDR2 YFSETQ. For the CDR3, the DNA is TGCGCCAGCAGACATACTAGGGAATACAATGAGCAGTTCTTC. This translates into CASRHTREYNEQFF.

V is TRBV7-9 and J is TRBJ1-5; D not certain. There are 12 residues in the CDR3. The germline gives CDR1 SEHNR, CDR2 FQNEAQ (reference sequence). V lost 5 bases, J lost 4 bases, and 6 bases lay in between. CDR3 bases: TGTGCCAGCAGCAACGAAAATCAGCCCCAGCATTTT. It translates to CASSNENQPQHF.

The chain uses TRBV6-5 and TRBJ1-1; D is ambiguous. The CDR3 has 15 amino acids. The germline V gene encodes CDR1 MNHEY and CDR2 SVGAGI. The V end lost 0 bases, the J end lost 2 bases, and 10 bases lay between the germline ends. The CDR3 loop reads CASSYSNSVNTEAFF. The CDR3 region has the DNA TGTGCCAGCAGTTACTCCAATTCGGTTAACACTGAAGCTTTCTTT.

CDR3 bases: TGCGCCAGCAGCTGGGACATGGGAGAGACTAGCGGGGGCAATGAGCAGTTCTTC. Its protein product is CASSWDMGETSGGNEQFF. The V and J genes are TRBV5-1 and TRBJ2-1; 12 bases match TRBD2. Germline V gene data show CDR1 as SGHRS and CDR2 as YFSETQ. This CDR3 contains 18 residues. J lost 6 bases, V lost 3 bases, and 13 bases had no gene match.

This clonotype was counted a few times. The chain combines TRBV20-1 with TRBJ2-3; no reliable D call. With 3 bases removed from V and 0 bases from J, the gap between germline ends came to 10 bases. The CDR3 is made up of 14 amino acids. The germline gives CDR1 DFQATT, CDR2 SNEGSKA (reference sequence). DNA for the CDR3: TGCAGTGCTAGTGGTACAGCGAGCACAGATACGCAGTATTTT. Translation: CSASGTASTDTQYF.